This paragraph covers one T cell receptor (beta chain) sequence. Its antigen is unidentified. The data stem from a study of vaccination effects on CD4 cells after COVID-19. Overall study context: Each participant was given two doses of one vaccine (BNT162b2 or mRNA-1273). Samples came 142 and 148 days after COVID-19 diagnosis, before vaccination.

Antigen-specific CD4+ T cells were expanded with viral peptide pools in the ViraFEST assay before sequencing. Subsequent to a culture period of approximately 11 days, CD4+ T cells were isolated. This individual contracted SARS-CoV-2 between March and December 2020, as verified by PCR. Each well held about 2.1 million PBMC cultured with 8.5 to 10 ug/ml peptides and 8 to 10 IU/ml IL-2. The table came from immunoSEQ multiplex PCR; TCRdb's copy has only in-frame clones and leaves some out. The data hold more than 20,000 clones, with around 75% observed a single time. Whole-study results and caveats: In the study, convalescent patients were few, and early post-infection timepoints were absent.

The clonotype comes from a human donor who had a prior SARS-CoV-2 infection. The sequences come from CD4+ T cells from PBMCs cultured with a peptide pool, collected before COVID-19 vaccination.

In nucleotides, the CDR3 is TGTGCCAGCAGTGAAGGTAGCCTGAACACCGGGGAGCTGTTTTTT. Its protein is CASSEGSLNTGELFF. The V call is TRBV2, the J call TRBJ2-2; unclear D gene. CDR3 length: 15 amino acids. CDR1 SNHLY and CDR2 FYNNEI come from the germline V gene. V shed 1 base and J shed 1 base, with 7 bases lying between them.